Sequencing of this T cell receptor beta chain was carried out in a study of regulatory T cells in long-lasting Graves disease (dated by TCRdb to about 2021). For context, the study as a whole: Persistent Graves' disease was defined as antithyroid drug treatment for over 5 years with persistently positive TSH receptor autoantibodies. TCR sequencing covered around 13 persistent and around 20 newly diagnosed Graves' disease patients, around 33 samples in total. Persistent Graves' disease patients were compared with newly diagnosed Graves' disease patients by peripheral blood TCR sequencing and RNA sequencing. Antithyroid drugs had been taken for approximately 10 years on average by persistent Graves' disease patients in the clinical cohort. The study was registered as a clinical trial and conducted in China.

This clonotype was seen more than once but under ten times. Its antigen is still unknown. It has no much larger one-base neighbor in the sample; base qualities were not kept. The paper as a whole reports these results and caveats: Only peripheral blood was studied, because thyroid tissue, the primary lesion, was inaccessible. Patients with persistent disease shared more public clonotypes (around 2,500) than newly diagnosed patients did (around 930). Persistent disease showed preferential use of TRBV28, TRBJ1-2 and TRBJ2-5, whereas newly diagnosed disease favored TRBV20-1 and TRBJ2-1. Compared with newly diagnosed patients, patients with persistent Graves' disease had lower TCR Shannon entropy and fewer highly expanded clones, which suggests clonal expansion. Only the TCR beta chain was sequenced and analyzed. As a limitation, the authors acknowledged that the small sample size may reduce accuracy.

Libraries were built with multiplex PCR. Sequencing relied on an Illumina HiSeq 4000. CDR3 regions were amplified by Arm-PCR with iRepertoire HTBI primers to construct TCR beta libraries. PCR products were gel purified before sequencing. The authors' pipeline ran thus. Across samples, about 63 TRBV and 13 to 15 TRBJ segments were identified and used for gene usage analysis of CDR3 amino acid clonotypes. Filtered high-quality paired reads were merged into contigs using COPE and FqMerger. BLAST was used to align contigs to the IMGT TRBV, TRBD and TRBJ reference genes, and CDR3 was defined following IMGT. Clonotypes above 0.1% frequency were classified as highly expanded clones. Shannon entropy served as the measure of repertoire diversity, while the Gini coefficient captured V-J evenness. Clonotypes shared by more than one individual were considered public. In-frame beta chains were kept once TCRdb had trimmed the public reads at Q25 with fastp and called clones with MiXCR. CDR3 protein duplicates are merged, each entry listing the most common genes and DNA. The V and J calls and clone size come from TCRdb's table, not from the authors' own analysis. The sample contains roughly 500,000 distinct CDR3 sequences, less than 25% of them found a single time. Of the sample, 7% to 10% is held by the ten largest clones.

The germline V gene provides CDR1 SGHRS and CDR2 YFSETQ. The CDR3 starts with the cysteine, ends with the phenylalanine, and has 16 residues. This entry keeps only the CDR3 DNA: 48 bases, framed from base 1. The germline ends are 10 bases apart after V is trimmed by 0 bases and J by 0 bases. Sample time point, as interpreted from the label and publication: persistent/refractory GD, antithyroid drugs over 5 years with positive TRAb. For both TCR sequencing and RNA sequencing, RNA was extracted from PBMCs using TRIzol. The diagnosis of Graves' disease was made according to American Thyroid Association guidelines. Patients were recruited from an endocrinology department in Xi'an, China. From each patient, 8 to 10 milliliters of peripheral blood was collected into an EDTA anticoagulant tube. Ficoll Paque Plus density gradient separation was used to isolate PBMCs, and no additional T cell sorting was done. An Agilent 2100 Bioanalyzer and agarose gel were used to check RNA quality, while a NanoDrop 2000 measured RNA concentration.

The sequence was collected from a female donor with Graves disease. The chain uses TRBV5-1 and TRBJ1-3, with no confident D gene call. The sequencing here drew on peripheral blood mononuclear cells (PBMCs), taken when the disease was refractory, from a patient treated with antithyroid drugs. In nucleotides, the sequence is TGCGCCAGCAGCTTGGTATCCGGTACCTCTGGAAACACCATATATTTT. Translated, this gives CASSLVSGTSGNTIYF.